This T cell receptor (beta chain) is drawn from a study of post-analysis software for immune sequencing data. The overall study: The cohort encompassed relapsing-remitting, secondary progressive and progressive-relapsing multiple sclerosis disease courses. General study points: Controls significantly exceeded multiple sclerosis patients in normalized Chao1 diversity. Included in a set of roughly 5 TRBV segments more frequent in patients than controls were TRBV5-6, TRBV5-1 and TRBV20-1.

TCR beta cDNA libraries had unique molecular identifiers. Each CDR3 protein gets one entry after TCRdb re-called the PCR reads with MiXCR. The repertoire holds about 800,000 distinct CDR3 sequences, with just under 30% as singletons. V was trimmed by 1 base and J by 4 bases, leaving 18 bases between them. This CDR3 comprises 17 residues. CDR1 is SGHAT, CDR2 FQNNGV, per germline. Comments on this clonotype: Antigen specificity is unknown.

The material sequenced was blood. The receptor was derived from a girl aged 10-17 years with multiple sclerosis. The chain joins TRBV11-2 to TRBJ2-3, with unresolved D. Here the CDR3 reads CASSLGPVGRASDTQYF. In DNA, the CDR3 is TGTGCCAGCAGCTTAGGTCCGGTGGGCAGAGCATCAGATACGCAGTATTTT.